A selection of T cell receptor beta chains follows, all from one sample in a study of blood T cells in healthy people across ages. Each CDR3 protein is one row after TCRdb ran MiXCR on the 5' RACE reads. The data show nearly 800,000 distinct CDR3 sequences, 25% seen once. This same sample was also part of a study on T cells of mothers and their children.

Sequenced sample: blood. These TCRs come from a boy between 10 and 17 years old in good health. Both conserved end residues are trimmed from each CDR3. Fields, in order: V gene, D gene, CDR3 length, J gene, clone size, CDR3 protein. The D gene is left open where the match is weak. Rows give clone size only sometimes, using once, few, many, or a class for an expanded clone.

v_gene: TRBV28; d_gene: TRBD2; len: 10; j_gene: TRBJ2-7; abundance: .; CDR3aa: ASTSGGPEQY
v_gene: TRBV9; d_gene: .; len: 13; j_gene: .; abundance: .; CDR3aa: ASSPPRGGTYEQY
v_gene: TRBV5-6; d_gene: .; len: 13; j_gene: TRBJ2-1; abundance: .; CDR3aa: ASSLKSSRYNEQF
v_gene: TRBV10-3; d_gene: .; len: 15; j_gene: TRBJ2-6; abundance: few; CDR3aa: AISESRIIRGSNVLT
v_gene: TRBV3-1; d_gene: .; len: 14; j_gene: TRBJ2-3; abundance: .; CDR3aa: ASSQDLDTVGFTQY
v_gene: TRBV20-1; d_gene: .; len: 12; j_gene: TRBJ2-3; abundance: .; CDR3aa: SASVPGGTDTQY
v_gene: TRBV29-1; d_gene: TRBD1; len: 10; j_gene: TRBJ1-2; abundance: .; CDR3aa: SDRGQGYGYT
v_gene: TRBV10-3; d_gene: .; len: 9; j_gene: TRBJ2-3; abundance: .; CDR3aa: ASRQADTQY
v_gene: TRBV24-1; d_gene: .; len: 13; j_gene: TRBJ2-3; abundance: .; CDR3aa: ATSDFQGPTDTQY
v_gene: TRBV12-3/TRBV12-4; d_gene: TRBD1; len: 17; j_gene: TRBJ2-6; abundance: few; CDR3aa: ASNLGRGTVFTGANVLT
v_gene: TRBV5-5; d_gene: TRBD2; len: 14; j_gene: TRBJ2-3; abundance: few; CDR3aa: ASSLYASGGTDTQY
v_gene: TRBV28; d_gene: .; len: 9; j_gene: TRBJ1-2; abundance: .; CDR3aa: ASRTGSGYT
v_gene: TRBV6-5; d_gene: TRBD1; len: 10; j_gene: .; abundance: few; CDR3aa: ASRTTGVEQY
v_gene: TRBV7-8; d_gene: .; len: 11; j_gene: TRBJ2-5; abundance: once; CDR3aa: AVSRGAQETQY
v_gene: TRBV20-1; d_gene: .; len: 11; j_gene: TRBJ1-4; abundance: few; CDR3aa: STRNNVGEKLF
v_gene: TRBV12-3/TRBV12-4; d_gene: .; len: 12; j_gene: TRBJ2-5; abundance: .; CDR3aa: ASSRAGGRETQY
v_gene: TRBV27; d_gene: TRBD2; len: 14; j_gene: TRBJ2-5; abundance: .; CDR3aa: ASSLSPTSGSGTQY
v_gene: TRBV10-3; d_gene: .; len: 13; j_gene: TRBJ2-7; abundance: .; CDR3aa: AISDPGQTSYEQY
v_gene: TRBV5-1; d_gene: TRBD1; len: 12; j_gene: TRBJ2-3; abundance: .; CDR3aa: ASGETGGENTQY
v_gene: TRBV6-1; d_gene: .; len: 9; j_gene: TRBJ1-1; abundance: few; CDR3aa: AGGENTEAF
v_gene: TRBV12-3/TRBV12-4; d_gene: .; len: 11; j_gene: TRBJ1-6; abundance: .; CDR3aa: ASSINVYSPLH
v_gene: TRBV7-2; d_gene: TRBD1; len: 13; j_gene: TRBJ1-1; abundance: few; CDR3aa: ASSPKTGAYTEAF
v_gene: TRBV7-2; d_gene: .; len: 13; j_gene: .; abundance: .; CDR3aa: ASSIDNLRQETQY
v_gene: TRBV18; d_gene: TRBD1; len: 14; j_gene: TRBJ1-4; abundance: .; CDR3aa: ASSPVQGAANEKLF
v_gene: TRBV28; d_gene: .; len: 15; j_gene: TRBJ2-7; abundance: .; CDR3aa: ASSLGLASSVSLEQY
v_gene: TRBV28; d_gene: .; len: 15; j_gene: TRBJ1-4; abundance: few; CDR3aa: ASSSLVVGHRNEKLF
v_gene: TRBV24-1; d_gene: .; len: 13; j_gene: TRBJ2-7; abundance: few; CDR3aa: ATSDDRGGPSEQY
v_gene: TRBV3-1; d_gene: .; len: 11; j_gene: TRBJ1-3; abundance: .; CDR3aa: ASRKTGGNTIY
v_gene: TRBV6-2/TRBV6-3; d_gene: TRBD1; len: 13; j_gene: TRBJ2-4; abundance: .; CDR3aa: ASSRDDRDKNIQY
v_gene: TRBV6-6; d_gene: TRBD1; len: 13; j_gene: TRBJ1-2; abundance: .; CDR3aa: ASSYSGQGAGGYT
v_gene: TRBV7-8; d_gene: .; len: 13; j_gene: TRBJ2-7; abundance: few; CDR3aa: ASSLRLAPLYEQY
v_gene: TRBV5-5; d_gene: .; len: 12; j_gene: TRBJ2-7; abundance: .; CDR3aa: ASSPNRGLYEQY
v_gene: TRBV12-3/TRBV12-4; d_gene: .; len: 13; j_gene: TRBJ2-1; abundance: few; CDR3aa: ASRNRDVSYNEQF
v_gene: TRBV28; d_gene: .; len: 11; j_gene: TRBJ2-7; abundance: few; CDR3aa: AGSGTPYYEQY
v_gene: TRBV6-2/TRBV6-3; d_gene: TRBD1; len: 13; j_gene: TRBJ1-4; abundance: few; CDR3aa: ASRPQGQGGEKLF
v_gene: TRBV29-1; d_gene: .; len: 10; j_gene: TRBJ2-7; abundance: .; CDR3aa: SVWAGTYEQY
v_gene: TRBV9; d_gene: TRBD2; len: 13; j_gene: .; abundance: few; CDR3aa: ASSASGTSLDEQF
v_gene: TRBV5-1; d_gene: .; len: 12; j_gene: TRBJ2-3; abundance: .; CDR3aa: ASSSGHVGDTQY
v_gene: TRBV4-1; d_gene: TRBD2; len: 15; j_gene: TRBJ2-3; abundance: few; CDR3aa: ASSQDHRAGVTDTQY
v_gene: TRBV7-2; d_gene: .; len: 11; j_gene: TRBJ2-1; abundance: .; CDR3aa: ASSFDLGGEQF
v_gene: TRBV4-3; d_gene: .; len: 12; j_gene: TRBJ1-2; abundance: .; CDR3aa: ASSQEKAFYGYT
v_gene: TRBV6-5; d_gene: TRBD1; len: 12; j_gene: TRBJ2-5; abundance: once; CDR3aa: ASSGGQRQESQY
v_gene: TRBV7-9; d_gene: .; len: 12; j_gene: TRBJ2-3; abundance: .; CDR3aa: ASSLYYVVDTQY
v_gene: TRBV20-1; d_gene: TRBD2; len: 16; j_gene: TRBJ2-1; abundance: .; CDR3aa: SARGGPAGGLVIDEQF
v_gene: TRBV7-8; d_gene: .; len: 12; j_gene: TRBJ2-7; abundance: .; CDR3aa: ASSPRTKNDEQY
v_gene: TRBV6-2/TRBV6-3; d_gene: .; len: 11; j_gene: TRBJ2-4; abundance: few; CDR3aa: ASRAKTENIQY
v_gene: TRBV7-9; d_gene: TRBD1; len: 15; j_gene: TRBJ2-1; abundance: .; CDR3aa: ASSPRGQPFSYNEQF
v_gene: TRBV15; d_gene: TRBD1; len: 15; j_gene: TRBJ2-7; abundance: .; CDR3aa: ATSSWPKGQGASEQY
v_gene: TRBV7-8; d_gene: TRBD1; len: 13; j_gene: TRBJ2-7; abundance: few; CDR3aa: ASSPGQGRNDEQY